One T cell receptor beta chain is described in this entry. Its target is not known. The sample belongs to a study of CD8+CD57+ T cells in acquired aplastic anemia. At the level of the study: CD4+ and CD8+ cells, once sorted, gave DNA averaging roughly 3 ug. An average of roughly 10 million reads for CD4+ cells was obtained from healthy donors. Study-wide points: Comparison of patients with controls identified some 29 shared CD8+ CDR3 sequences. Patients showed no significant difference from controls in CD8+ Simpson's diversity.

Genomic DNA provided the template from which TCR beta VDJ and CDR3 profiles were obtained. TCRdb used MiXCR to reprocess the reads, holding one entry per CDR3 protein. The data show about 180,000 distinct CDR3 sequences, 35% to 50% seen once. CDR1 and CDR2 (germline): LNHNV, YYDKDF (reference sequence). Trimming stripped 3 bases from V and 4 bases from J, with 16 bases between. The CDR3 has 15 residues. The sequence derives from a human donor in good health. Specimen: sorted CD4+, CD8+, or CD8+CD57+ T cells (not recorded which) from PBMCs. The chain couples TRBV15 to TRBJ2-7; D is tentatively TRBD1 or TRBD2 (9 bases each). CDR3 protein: CATSSLAGQGYEQYF. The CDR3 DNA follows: TGTGCCACCAGCAGCCTAGCGGGACAGGGATACGAGCAGTACTTC.